This T cell receptor (beta chain) came from a study of blood T cell repertoires in COVID-19. Only in-frame clones appear in the TCRdb table, and some are missing; sequencing was by immunoSEQ multiplex PCR. The sample lists 57,000 or so clones, roughly 84% occurring once. What was sequenced was peripheral blood. The TCR sequence derives from a man aged 65 to 85 with active COVID-19.

CDR3: CASTFPGSPLHF. CDR3 in DNA: TGTGCCAGCACCTTTCCAGGGTCACCCCTCCACTTT. The chain couples TRBV27 to TRBJ1-6; the D gene is possibly TRBD1 (5 bases). Trimming pared 7 bases from V and 10 bases from J, leaving 11 bases between. The CDR3 runs 12 residues. Germline CDR1 reads MNHEY; CDR2 reads SMNVEV (reference sequence).